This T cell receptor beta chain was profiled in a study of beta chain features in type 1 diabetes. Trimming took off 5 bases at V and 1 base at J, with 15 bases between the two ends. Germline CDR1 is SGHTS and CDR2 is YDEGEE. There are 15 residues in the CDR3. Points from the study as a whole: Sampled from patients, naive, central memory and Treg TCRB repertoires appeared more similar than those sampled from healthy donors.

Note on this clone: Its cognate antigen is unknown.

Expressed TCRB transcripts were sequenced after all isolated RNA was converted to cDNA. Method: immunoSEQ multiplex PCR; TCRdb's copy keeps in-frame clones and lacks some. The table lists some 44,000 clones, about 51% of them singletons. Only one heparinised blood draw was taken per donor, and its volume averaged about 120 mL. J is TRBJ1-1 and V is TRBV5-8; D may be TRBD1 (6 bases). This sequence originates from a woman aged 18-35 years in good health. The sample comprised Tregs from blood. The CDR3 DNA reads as TGTGCCAGCAGAAACCGCAGGGGCTGGAACACTGAAGCTTTCTTT. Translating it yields CASRNRRGWNTEAFF. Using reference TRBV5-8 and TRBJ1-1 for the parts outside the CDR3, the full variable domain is EAGVTQSPTHLIKTRGQQATLRCSPISGHTSVYWYQQALGLGLQFLLWYDEGEERNRGNFPPRFSGRQFPNYSSELNVNALELEDSALYLCASRNRRGWNTEAFFGQGTRLTVV.